The text below deals with one T cell receptor beta chain. Sequencing was performed with immunoSEQ multiplex PCR; in TCRdb, only in-frame clones are kept and a portion is missing. The data hold about 24,000 clones, with around 90% observed a single time. The data belong to a study of T cells in localized non-small cell lung cancer. Trimming took 0 bases from V and 3 from J; bases not matched to a gene: 2. Germline values: CDR1 SGHRS, CDR2 YFSETQ. This CDR3 is 15 amino acids long. This rearrangement joins TRBV5-1 to TRBJ2-3; TRBD2 matches at 9 bases. This sequence originates from a man aged 40 to 75 with stage III squamous cell lung carcinoma. The sample was peripheral blood, taken before any cancer treatment. As DNA, the CDR3 is TGCGCCAGCAGCTTGGTTAGCGGGAGAACAGATACGCAGTATTTT. It is translated as CASSLVSGRTDTQYF.